The 16 T cell receptor beta chains presented below share a single source sample, sequenced in a study of T cell changes during pregnancy in multiple sclerosis. Assay: immunoSEQ multiplex PCR; the TCRdb copy retains only in-frame clones and omits some. The sample has roughly 40,000 clones, around 93% seen once; the top ten hold around 0.33%. This sample comprised CD4+ T cells from peripheral blood mononuclear cells, obtained after pregnancy. The receptors here all came from a female donor with multiple sclerosis, enrolled in a pregnancy study.

The chain employs TRBV10-3 and TRBJ2-5, with 10 bases matching TRBD1. With V trimmed by 7 bases and J by 5 bases, 4 bases remained unmatched. Germline V gene sequence: CDR1 ENHRY, CDR2 SYGVKD. The CDR3 spans 13 residues. CDR3 nucleotides: TGTGCCATCACTTCGGGACAGGGGGAGACCCAGTACTTC. Its protein product is CAITSGQGETQYF.

The rearrangement links TRBV10-3 to TRBJ2-7; the match to TRBD1 covers 9 bases. CDR1 is ENHRY, CDR2 SYGVKD, per germline. This CDR3 spans 13 amino acids. Trimming removed 11 bases from V and 6 bases from J; junction bases left unmatched: 11. CDR3 amino acids: CAAGPDRGREQYF. CDR3 in DNA: TGTGCCGCAGGGCCGGACAGGGGACGCGAGCAGTACTTC.

The V gene is TRBV6-6, the J gene TRBJ2-7; weak D call: TRBD1 (6 bases). The CDR3 extends over 15 amino acids. Germline assignment: CDR1 MNHNY and CDR2 SVGAGI (reference sequence). The ends were cut back, 6 bases at V and 2 bases at J, with 17 bases in the middle. CDR3 sequence (DNA): TGTGCCAGCAGACCCGACAGGAGATTACCCTACGAGCAGTACTTC. Protein sequence: CASRPDRRLPYEQYF.

CDR3 bases: TGTGCCGTCCAACTGACGGGGGGCACCGGGGAGCTGTTTTTT. This translates into CAVQLTGGTGELFF. This chain joins TRBV10-3 and TRBJ2-2; 7 nucleotides align to TRBD2. Germline CDR1 is ENHRY and CDR2 is SYGVKD. The CDR3 covers 14 residues. V gave up 11 bases and J gave up 4 bases; unmatched junction bases: 10.

The chain links TRBV18 to TRBJ1-1; D not resolved. Trimming pared 4 bases from V and 6 bases from J, leaving 21 bases between. Germline CDR1 and CDR2: KGHSH and LQKENI. The CDR3 runs 16 residues. The CDR3 DNA sequence: TGTGCCAGCTCACTCCAGAGCGCCCGTGGAGGAGCTGAAGCTTTCTTT. Its protein is CASSLQSARGGAEAFF.

The chain recombines TRBV5-6 with TRBJ2-5; 8 bases are a match to TRBD1. CDR1 is SGHDT, CDR2 YYEEEE, per germline. The J segment lost 8 bases and the V segment lost 5 bases, leaving 14 bases of the junction unmatched. This CDR3 is 15 amino acids long. The CDR3 sequence: CASRTEGTGFHTQYF. Written as DNA, the CDR3 is TGTGCCAGCAGGACTGAGGGGACAGGATTCCACACCCAGTACTTC.

This chain joins TRBV25-1 and TRBJ2-7; no clear D. There are 13 residues in the CDR3. Between the trimmed V and J ends, which lost 2 bases and 9 bases, there was a span of 14 bases. Germline assignment: CDR1 MGHDK and CDR2 SYGVNS. In DNA form, the CDR3 reads TGTGCCAGCAGTGAAGGAATCATTCGGGTGCAGTACTTC. Translating gives CASSEGIIRVQYF.

The gene calls are TRBV6-1 and TRBJ2-4, with TRBD2 as a possible D gene (6 bases). Trimming took off 2 bases at V and 0 bases at J, with 11 bases between the two ends. Germline loops: CDR1 MNHNS, CDR2 SASEGT. The CDR3 runs 16 residues. The CDR3 loop is CASSELGGLAKNIQYF. The CDR3 DNA sequence: TGTGCCAGCAGTGAATTGGGGGGTCTAGCCAAAAACATTCAGTACTTC.

The sample holds one count of this clone. The chain couples TRBV5-1 to TRBJ2-3, with D hard to call. CDR3 length: 14 amino acids. The V end lost 1 base, the J end lost 4 bases, and 10 bases lay between the germline ends. The V gene's germline CDR1 is SGHRS and CDR2 YFSETQ. For the CDR3, the DNA is TGCGCCAGCAGCTTGCACAGATCCGCAGATACGCAGTATTTT. Translating gives CASSLHRSADTQYF.

The CDR3 sequence is CASSQPPLGAGKDTGELFF. The CDR3 coding sequence is TGCGCCAGCAGCCAACCACCCCTGGGCGCCGGGAAGGACACCGGGGAGCTGTTTTTT. The chain joins TRBV4-1 to TRBJ2-2; TRBD2 might be the D (5 bases). CDR1 is MGHRA, CDR2 YSYEKL, per germline. V dropped 2 bases and J dropped 3 bases, with 22 bases sitting between them. This CDR3 spans 19 amino acids.

The V call is TRBV2, the J call TRBJ2-2; possible D gene TRBD1, 6 bases. CDR3 length: 13 residues. The V gene lost 6 bases and the J gene lost 5 bases, with 10 bases spanning the gap. Germline values: CDR1 SNHLY, CDR2 FYNNEI. The CDR3: CASRGARTGELFF. The DNA for the CDR3 is TGTGCCAGCAGGGGGGCACGGACCGGGGAGCTGTTTTTT.

The CDR3 loop is CASSSGNTEAFF. CDR3 DNA sequence: TGTGCCAGCAGCTCGGGGAACACTGAAGCTTTCTTT. This chain joins TRBV11-2 and TRBJ1-1, with D unresolved. The CDR3 consists of 12 residues. Germline lookup yields CDR1 SGHAT and CDR2 FQNNGV. V lost 4 bases and J lost 1, with 4 bases in between.

V gene TRBV6-5 combines with J gene TRBJ1-1, with 7 bases aligning to TRBD1. The CDR3 covers 14 residues. J was trimmed by 0 bases and V by 6 bases; bases with no gene match: 4. Germline values: CDR1 MNHEY, CDR2 SVGAGI. CDR3 DNA: TGTGCCAGCAGAACAGGGGAGATGAACACTGAAGCTTTCTTT. Translated, it gives CASRTGEMNTEAFF.

The chain links TRBV4-1 to TRBJ2-1, with TRBD2 matching over 11 bases. The V gene's germline CDR1 is MGHRA and CDR2 YSYEKL. The junction had 7 bases not matched to a gene; V was cut back by 4 bases and J by 5 bases. This CDR3 spans 16 amino acids. CDR3 in amino acids: CASSLLLAGDNNEQFF. Written as DNA, the CDR3 is TGCGCCAGCAGCCTCCTACTAGCGGGGGACAACAATGAGCAGTTCTTC.

This chain connects TRBV30 to TRBJ1-5; D gene ambiguous. The germline gives CDR1 GTSNPN, CDR2 SVGIG (reference sequence). With 5 bases removed from V and 9 bases from J, the gap between germline ends came to 14 bases. The CDR3 spans 12 residues. DNA for the CDR3: TGTGCCTGGGCGGTGACGGAGGGGCCCCAGCATTTT. Translated, it gives CAWAVTEGPQHF.

This chain joins TRBV6-4 and TRBJ1-3, with D possibly TRBD1 on 5 matching bases. The CDR3 totals 17 residues. Germline CDR1 and CDR2: MRHNA and SNTAGT. V lost 0 bases and J lost 4, with 16 bases in between. In DNA form, the CDR3 reads TGTGCCAGCAGTGACTCTAACGAAAGGGGAACGGGAAACACCATATATTTT. Its protein product is CASSDSNERGTGNTIYF.